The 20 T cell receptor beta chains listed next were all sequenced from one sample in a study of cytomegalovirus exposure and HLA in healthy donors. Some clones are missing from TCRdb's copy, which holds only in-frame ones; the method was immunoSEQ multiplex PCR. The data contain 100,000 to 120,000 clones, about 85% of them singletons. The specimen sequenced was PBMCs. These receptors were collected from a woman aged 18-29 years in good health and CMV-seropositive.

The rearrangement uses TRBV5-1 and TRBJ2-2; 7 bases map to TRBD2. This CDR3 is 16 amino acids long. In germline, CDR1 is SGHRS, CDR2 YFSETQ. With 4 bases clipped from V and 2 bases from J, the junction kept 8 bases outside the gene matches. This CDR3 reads CASSLPGGGNTGELFF. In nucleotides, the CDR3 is TGCGCCAGCAGCCTCCCCGGCGGGGGAAACACCGGGGAGCTGTTTTTT.

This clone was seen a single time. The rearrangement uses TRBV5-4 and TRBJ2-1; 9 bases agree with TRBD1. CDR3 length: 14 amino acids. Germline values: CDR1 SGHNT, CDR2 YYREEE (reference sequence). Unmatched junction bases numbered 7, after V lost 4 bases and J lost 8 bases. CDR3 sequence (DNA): TGTGCCAGCAGCATACCGGGACAGGGCGATGAGCAGTTCTTC. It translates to CASSIPGQGDEQFF.

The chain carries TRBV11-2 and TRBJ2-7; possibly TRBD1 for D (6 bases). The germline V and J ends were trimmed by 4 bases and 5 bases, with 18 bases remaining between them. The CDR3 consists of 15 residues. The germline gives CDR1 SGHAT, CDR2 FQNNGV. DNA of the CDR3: TGTGCCAGCAGCTCGGAACCGGGACACTACCACGAGCAGTACTTC. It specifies CASSSEPGHYHEQYF.

CDR3 in DNA: TGTGCCAGCAGCCGAACCGCGGGGTATAATGAAAAACTGTTTTTT. Translated: CASSRTAGYNEKLFF. The rearrangement links TRBV5-6 to TRBJ1-4; D not resolved. This CDR3 region has 15 residues. Germline-derived CDR1 and CDR2 are SGHDT and YYEEEE. Trimming took off 4 bases at V and 4 bases at J, with 14 bases between the two ends.

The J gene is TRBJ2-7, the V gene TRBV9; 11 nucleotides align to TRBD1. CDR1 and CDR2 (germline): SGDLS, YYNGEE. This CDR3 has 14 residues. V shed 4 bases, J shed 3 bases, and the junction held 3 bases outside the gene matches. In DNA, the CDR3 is TGTGCCAGCAGCTCCGGGACAGGGGGCTACGAGCAGTACTTC. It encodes CASSSGTGGYEQYF. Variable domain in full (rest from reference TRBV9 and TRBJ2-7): DSGVTQTPKHLITATGQRVTLRCSPRSGDLSVYWYQQSLDQGLQFLIQYYNGEERAKGNILERFSAQQFPDLHSELNLSSLELGDSALYFCASSSGTGGYEQYFGPGTRLTVT.

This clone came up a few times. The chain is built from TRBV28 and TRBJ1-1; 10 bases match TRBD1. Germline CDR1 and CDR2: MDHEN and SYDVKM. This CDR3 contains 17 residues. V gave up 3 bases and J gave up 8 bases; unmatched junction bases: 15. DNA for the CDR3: TGTGCCAGCAGTTTCCCCCAGTCGGGACAGGGGTTTAGCGAAGCTTTCTTT. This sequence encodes CASSFPQSGQGFSEAFF.

CDR3 nucleotide sequence: TGTGCCAGCAGCTTGGGCGGGAGGTCTCGTAATGAGCAGTTCTTC. It yields the protein CASSLGGRSRNEQFF. The chain combines TRBV7-9 with TRBJ2-1, with 8 bases lining up with TRBD2. Per the germline V gene, CDR1 is SEHNR and CDR2 is FQNEAQ (reference sequence). This CDR3 has 15 residues. The V segment lost 3 bases and the J segment 7 bases; nucleotides outside the gene matches: 8.

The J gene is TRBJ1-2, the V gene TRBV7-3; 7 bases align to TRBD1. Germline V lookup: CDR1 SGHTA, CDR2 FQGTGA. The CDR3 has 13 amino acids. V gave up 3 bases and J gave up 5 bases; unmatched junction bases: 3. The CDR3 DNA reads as TGTGCCAGCAGCTTGGGACAGTCTTATGGCTACACCTTC. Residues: CASSLGQSYGYTF.

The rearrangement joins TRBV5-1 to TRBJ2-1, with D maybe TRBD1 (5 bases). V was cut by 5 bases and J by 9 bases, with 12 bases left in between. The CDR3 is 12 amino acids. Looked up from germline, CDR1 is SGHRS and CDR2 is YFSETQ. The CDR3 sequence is CASRRGSGEQFF. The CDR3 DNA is TGCGCCAGCAGAAGGGGTAGTGGTGAGCAGTTCTTC.

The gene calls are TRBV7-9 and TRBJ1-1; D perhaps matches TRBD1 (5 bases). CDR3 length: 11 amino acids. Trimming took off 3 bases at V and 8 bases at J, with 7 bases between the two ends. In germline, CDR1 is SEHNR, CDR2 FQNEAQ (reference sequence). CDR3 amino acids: CASSLGLEAFF. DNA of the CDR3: TGTGCCAGCAGCTTGGGACTGGAAGCTTTCTTT.

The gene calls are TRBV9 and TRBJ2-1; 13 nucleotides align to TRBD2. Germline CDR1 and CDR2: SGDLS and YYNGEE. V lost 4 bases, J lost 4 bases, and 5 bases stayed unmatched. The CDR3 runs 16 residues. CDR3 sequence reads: CASSSGTSGIYNEQFF. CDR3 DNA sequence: TGTGCCAGCAGCTCTGGGACTAGCGGGATTTACAATGAGCAGTTCTTC.

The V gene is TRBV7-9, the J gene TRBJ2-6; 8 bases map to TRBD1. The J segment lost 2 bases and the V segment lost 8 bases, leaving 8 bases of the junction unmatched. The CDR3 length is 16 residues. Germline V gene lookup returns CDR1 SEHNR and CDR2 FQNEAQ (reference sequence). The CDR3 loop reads CASWTWTGTGANVLTF. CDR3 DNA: TGTGCCAGCTGGACCTGGACAGGGACTGGGGCCAACGTCCTGACTTTC.

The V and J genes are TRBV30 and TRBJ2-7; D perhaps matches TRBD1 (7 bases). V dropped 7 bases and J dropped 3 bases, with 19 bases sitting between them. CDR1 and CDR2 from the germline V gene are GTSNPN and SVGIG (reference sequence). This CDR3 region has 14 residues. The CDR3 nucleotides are TGTGCCTCCCATCCGTGGCAGGGGGGCTACGAGCAGTACTTC. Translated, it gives CASHPWQGGYEQYF.

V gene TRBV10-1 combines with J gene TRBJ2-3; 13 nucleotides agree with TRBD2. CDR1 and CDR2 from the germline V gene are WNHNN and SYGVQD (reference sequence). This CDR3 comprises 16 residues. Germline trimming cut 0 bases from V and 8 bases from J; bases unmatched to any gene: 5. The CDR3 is CASSESSGLAGSTQYF. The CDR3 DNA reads TGCGCCAGCAGTGAGTCCTCGGGACTAGCGGGAAGTACGCAGTATTTT.

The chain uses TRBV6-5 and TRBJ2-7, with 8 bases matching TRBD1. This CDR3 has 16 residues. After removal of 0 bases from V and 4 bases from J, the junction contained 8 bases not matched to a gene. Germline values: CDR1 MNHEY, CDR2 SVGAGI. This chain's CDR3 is CASSYSGAGGLYEQYF. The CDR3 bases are TGTGCCAGCAGTTACTCTGGGGCAGGGGGCTTGTACGAGCAGTACTTC.

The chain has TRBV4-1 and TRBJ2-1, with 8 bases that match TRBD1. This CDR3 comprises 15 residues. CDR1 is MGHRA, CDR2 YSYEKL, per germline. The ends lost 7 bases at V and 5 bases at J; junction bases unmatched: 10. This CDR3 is CASTLGTGRNNEQFF. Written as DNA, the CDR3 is TGCGCCAGCACCTTGGGGACAGGTAGGAACAATGAGCAGTTCTTC.

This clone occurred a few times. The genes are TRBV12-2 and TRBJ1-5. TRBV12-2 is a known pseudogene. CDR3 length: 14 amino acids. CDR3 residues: CASRLCWGGRPQHF. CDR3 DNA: TGTGCAAGTCGCTTATGTTGGGGGGGAAGGCCCCAGCATTTT.

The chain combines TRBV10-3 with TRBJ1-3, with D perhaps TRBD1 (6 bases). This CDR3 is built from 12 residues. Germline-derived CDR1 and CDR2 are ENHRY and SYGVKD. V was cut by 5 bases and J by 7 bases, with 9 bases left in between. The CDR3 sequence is CAISTGRNTIYF. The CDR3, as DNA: TGTGCCATCAGTACAGGGCGGAACACCATATATTTT.

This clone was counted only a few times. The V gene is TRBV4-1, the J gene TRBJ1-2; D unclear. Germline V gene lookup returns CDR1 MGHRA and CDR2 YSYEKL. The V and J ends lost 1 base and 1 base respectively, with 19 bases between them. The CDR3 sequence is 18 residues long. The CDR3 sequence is CASSQGLRGKFNNYGYTF. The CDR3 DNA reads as TGCGCCAGCAGCCAAGGATTGCGAGGGAAGTTTAATAACTATGGCTACACCTTC.

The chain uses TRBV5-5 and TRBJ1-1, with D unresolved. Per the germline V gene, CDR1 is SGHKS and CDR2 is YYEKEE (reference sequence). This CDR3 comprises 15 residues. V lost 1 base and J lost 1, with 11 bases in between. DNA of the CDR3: TGTGCCAGCAGCTTGTTTTATTCTCCGAACACTGAAGCTTTCTTT. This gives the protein CASSLFYSPNTEAFF.